Sequencing of this T cell receptor beta chain was carried out in a study of shared clonotypes between healthy human individuals. Whole-study findings and limits: Among the subsets, naive ones generally showed larger estimated richness than memory ones.

Produced via immunoSEQ multiplex PCR; TCRdb's table is partial and in-frame only. The sample comprises approximately 2,300,000 clones, 92% of which are singletons, and 0.3% to 0.4% rests with the top ten. J lost 1 base, V lost 2 bases, and 7 bases had no gene match. CDR3 length: 19 amino acids. The V gene's germline CDR1 is LNHNV and CDR2 YYDKDF (reference sequence). Concerning this clone: The antigen remains unidentified.

The receptor's source is a man aged 18-30 years in good health. Some clones in this sample may be carry-over from other donors' samples. The chain employs TRBV15 and TRBJ2-1; 14 bases agree with TRBD2. Input material: naive CD4+ T cells from PBMCs. Sample subset: CD45RA+ positively selected. The CDR3 spells CATSRFGTSGRTSYNEQFF. The CDR3 DNA reads TGTGCCACCAGCAGATTCGGGACTAGCGGGAGAACTTCCTACAATGAGCAGTTCTTC.